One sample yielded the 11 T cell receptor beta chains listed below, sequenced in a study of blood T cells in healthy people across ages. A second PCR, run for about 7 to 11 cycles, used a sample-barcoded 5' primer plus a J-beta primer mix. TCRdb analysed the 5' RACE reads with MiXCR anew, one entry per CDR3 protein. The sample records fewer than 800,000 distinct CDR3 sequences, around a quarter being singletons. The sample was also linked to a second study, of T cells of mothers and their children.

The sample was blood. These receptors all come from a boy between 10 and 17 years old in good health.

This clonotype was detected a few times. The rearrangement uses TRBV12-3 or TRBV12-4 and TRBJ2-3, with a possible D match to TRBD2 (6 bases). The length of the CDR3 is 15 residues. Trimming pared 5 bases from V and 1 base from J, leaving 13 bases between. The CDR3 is CASSKLSGRTDTQYF. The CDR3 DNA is TGTGCCAGCAGTAAACTGAGCGGGCGCACAGATACGCAGTATTTT.

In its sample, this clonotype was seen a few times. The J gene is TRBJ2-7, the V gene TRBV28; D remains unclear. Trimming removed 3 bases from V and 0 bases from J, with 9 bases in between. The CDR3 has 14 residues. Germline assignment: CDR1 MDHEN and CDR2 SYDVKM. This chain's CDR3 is CASSFRRFSYEQYF. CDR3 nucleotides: TGTGCCAGCAGTTTCAGGCGGTTCTCCTACGAGCAGTACTTC.

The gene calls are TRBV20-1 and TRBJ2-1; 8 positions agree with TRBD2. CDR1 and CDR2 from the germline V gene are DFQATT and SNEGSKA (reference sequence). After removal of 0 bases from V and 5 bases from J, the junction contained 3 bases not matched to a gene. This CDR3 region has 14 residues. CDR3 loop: CSARELAVHNEQFF. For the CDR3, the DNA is TGCAGTGCTAGAGAACTAGCGGTACACAATGAGCAGTTCTTC.

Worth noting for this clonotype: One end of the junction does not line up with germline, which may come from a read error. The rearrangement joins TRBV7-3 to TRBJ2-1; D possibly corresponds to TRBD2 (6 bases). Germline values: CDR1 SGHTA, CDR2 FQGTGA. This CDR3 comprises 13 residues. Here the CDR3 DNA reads TGTGCCAGCAGCTCCGGGACTTCCAATGAGCAGTTCTTT. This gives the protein CASSSGTSNEQFF.

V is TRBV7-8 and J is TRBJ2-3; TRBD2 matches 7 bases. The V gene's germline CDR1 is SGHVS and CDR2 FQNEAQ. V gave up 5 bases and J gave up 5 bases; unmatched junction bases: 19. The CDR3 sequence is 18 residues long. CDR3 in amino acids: CASSPQRAAGVELDTQYF. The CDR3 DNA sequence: TGTGCCAGCAGCCCGCAGAGGGCCGCGGGAGTAGAACTAGATACGCAGTATTTT.

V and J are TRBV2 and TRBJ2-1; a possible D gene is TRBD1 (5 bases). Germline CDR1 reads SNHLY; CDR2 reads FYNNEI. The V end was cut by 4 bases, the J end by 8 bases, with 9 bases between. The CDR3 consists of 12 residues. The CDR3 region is CASSAVGHEQFF. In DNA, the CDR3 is TGTGCCAGCAGTGCGGTGGGGCATGAGCAGTTCTTC.

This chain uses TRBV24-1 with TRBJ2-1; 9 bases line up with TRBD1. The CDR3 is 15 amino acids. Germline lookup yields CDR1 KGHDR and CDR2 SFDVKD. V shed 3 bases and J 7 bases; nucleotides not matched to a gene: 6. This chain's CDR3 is CATSDRRTGANEQFF. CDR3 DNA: TGTGCCACCAGTGATCGGAGGACAGGGGCAAATGAGCAGTTCTTC.

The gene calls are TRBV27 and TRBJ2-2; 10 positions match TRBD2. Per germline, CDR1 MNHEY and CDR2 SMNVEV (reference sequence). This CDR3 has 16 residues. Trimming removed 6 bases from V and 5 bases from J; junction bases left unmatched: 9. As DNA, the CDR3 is TGTGCCAGCAGCCCAGGTCTAGCGGGAGAGACCGGGGAGCTGTTTTTT. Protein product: CASSPGLAGETGELFF.

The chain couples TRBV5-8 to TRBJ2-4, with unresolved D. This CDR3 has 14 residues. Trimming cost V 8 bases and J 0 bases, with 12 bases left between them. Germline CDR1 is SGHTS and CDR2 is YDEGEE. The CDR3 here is CAREDGVAKNIQYF. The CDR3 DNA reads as TGTGCCAGAGAGGATGGGGTAGCCAAAAACATTCAGTACTTC.

The CDR3 nucleotides are TGTGCCAGCAGTGAACTAGCGGGATACACAGATACGCAGTATTTT. Amino acids: CASSELAGYTDTQYF. The rearrangement links TRBV6-1 to TRBJ2-3; 9 positions match TRBD2. Germline V gives CDR1 MNHNS, CDR2 SASEGT. The CDR3 totals 15 residues. J gave up 2 bases and V 2 bases, and 2 bases lay outside the gene matches.

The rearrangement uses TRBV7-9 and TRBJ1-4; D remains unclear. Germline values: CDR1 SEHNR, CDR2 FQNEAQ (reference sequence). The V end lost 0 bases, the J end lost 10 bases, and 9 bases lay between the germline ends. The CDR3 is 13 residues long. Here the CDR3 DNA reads TGTGCCAGCAGCTTAGCCAGCAAGGGAAAACTGTTTTTT. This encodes CASSLASKGKLFF.